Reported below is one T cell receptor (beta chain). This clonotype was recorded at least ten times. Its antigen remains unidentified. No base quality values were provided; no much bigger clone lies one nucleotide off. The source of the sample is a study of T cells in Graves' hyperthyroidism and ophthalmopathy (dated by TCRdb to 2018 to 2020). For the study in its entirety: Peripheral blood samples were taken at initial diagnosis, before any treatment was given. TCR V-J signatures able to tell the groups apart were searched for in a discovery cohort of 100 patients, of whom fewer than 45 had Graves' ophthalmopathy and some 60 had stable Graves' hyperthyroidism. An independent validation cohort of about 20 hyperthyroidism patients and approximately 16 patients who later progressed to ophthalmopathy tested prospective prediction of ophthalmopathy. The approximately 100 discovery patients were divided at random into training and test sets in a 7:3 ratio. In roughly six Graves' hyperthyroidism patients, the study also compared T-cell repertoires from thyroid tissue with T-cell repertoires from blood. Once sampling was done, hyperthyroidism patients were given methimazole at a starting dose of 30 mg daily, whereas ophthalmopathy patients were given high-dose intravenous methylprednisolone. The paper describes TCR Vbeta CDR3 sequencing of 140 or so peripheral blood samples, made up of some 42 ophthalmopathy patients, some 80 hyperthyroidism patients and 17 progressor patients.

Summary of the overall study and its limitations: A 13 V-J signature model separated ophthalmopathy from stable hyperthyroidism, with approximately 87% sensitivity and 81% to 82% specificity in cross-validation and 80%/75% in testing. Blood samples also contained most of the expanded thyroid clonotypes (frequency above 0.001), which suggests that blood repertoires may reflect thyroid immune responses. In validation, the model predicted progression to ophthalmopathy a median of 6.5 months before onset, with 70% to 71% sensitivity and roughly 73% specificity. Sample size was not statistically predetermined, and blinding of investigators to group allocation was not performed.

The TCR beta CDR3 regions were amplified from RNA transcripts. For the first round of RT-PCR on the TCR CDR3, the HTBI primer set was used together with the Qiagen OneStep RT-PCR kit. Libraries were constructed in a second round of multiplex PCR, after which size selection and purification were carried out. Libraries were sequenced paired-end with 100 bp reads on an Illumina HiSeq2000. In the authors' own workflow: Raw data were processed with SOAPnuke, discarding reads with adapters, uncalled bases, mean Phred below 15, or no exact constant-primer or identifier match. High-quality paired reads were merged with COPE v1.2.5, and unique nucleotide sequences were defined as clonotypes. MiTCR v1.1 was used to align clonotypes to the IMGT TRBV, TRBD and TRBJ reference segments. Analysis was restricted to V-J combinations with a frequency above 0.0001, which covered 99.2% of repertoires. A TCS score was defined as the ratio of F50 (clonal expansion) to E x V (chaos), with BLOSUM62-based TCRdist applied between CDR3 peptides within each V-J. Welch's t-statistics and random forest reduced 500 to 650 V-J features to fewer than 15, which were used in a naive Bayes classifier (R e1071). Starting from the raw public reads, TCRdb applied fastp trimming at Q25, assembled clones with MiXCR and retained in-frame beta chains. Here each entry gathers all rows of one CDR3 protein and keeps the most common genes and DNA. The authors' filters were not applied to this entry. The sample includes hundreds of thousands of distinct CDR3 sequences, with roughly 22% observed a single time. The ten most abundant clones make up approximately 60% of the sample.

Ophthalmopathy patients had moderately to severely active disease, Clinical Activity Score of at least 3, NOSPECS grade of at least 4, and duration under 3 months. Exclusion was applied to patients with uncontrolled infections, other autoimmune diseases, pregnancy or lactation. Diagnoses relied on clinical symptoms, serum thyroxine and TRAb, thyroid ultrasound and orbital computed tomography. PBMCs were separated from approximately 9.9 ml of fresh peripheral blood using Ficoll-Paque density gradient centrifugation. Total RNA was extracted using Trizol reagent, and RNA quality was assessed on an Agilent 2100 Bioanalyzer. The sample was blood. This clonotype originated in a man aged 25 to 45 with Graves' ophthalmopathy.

The CDR3 here reads CASSGPSGRAVSGELFF. The DNA is TGTGCCAGCAGTGGTCCTAGCGGGAGGGCCGTGAGCGGGGAGCTGTTTTTT. The sequence links TRBV2 to TRBJ2-2, with TRBD2 matching 12 junction bases. CDR1 and CDR2 (SNHLY, FYNNEI) derive from the germline V gene. The CDR3, from cysteine to phenylalanine, totals 17 residues. The DNA shown is the 51-base CDR3, in frame from base 1. Clipping removes 4 bases from V and 7 bases from J, with 10 as the unmatched junction base count.